The clone carrying this TCR beta chain is a singleton in its sample. Its antigen is unknown. After removal of 8 bases from V and 4 bases from J, the junction contained 6 bases not matched to a gene. The germline CDR1 and CDR2 sequences are MNHEY and SVGAGI. The CDR3 runs to 13 residues. The repertoire was sequenced with immunoSEQ multiplex PCR; TCRdb's copy has only in-frame clones and lacks some. The sample comprises around 140,000 clones, 85% to 95% of which are singletons, and about 5.1% rests with the top ten. This sample stems from a study of T cell responses to AZD1222 COVID-19 vaccine. In the study overall: It was second doses at about 4 or about 12 weeks that were pooled.

Study results and caveats: Spike-specific TCR breadth and depth went up after people got two AZD1222 doses. Epitopes outside B.1.351 and B.1.1.7 mutated regions reportedly drew nearly half of spike TCRs.

This chain links TRBV6-5 with TRBJ1-1; 8 nucleotides match TRBD1. Material: peripheral blood, obtained on day 0 of AZD1222 vaccination. This TCR was recovered from an adult in good health. CDR3 residues: CASSGGRGTEAFF. CDR3 in DNA: TGTGCCAGCTCAGGGGGCCGAGGCACTGAAGCTTTCTTT.